This T cell receptor beta chain stems from a study of human CD4 T cells and Enterobacteriaceae (dated by TCRdb to 2018 to 2021). Here is what the overall study found, with its caveats: Compared with specific clonotypes, broadly cross-reactive clonotypes seemed more expanded ex vivo, with 11 of 19 and 21 of 34 falling in the top 5%. The reactivity of ex vivo clonotypes was inferred solely through the matching of nucleotide sequences to CFSE-low cultures from the same donors.

Reading from cysteine to phenylalanine, the CDR3 counts 13 amino acids. Only the CDR3 part of the read is kept: 39 bases, read in frame from the first base. V is clipped by 3 bases and J by 0 bases, and the sequence between their germline boundaries is 8 bases long. CDR1 is given as GTSNPN and CDR2 as SVGIG, both from the germline V gene (reference sequence). Deep-level sequencing, with a detection sensitivity of one cell in 200,000, was applied to the ex vivo total memory CD4+ samples. Genomic DNA was extracted from cell pellets with the QIAamp DNA Micro Kit, and its quantity and purity were checked by spectrophotometry. The immunoSEQ multiplex PCR assay was used to amplify TCR Vbeta CDR3 regions. Amplicons were sequenced on the Illumina HiSeq platform. Each retrieved sequence was 87 nucleotides long and included the CDR3 region. The authors' analysis ran thus. A unique productive TCR Vbeta nucleotide sequence was defined as a clonotype and was quantified by productive template frequency from ImmunoSEQ Analyzer V3.0. A threshold at the top 5th percentile of each frequency-ranked repertoire was used to define expanded clonotypes. Repertoire overlap was computed as Chao-Jaccard with the R package fossil and visualized by nonmetric multidimensional scaling with the R package MASS. TCRdb mirrors the immuneACCESS table, restricted to in-frame sequences. Some clones are absent from its copies; in checked studies, under half trace to an unresolved V gene, and the reason for the others is unknown. V and J calls and clone size are as listed in that table; D and trimming were resolved from the DNA. For this sample the table gives tens of thousands of clones, of which just under 85% were detected only once. Clones ranked in the top ten supply 1.7% of the sample.

On a FACSAria III, memory CD4+ T cells were FACS-sorted to over 95% purity, defined as all CD4+ cells except CD45RA+CCR7+CD95- naive cells. Healthy donor blood was obtained from blood donation centers in Switzerland. Positive selection with CD4 and CD14 magnetic microbeads was used to enrich total CD4+ T cells and monocytes. Before sorting, CD8+, CD14+, CD16+, CD56+, CD19+ and CD25-bright cells were excluded. In a couple of blood donors, total memory CD4+ T cells were sequenced directly ex vivo to assess in vivo expansion of bacteria-reactive clonotypes. Ficoll-Paque Plus was used to isolate peripheral blood mononuclear cells from donor blood. This clone was seen only once. What antigen it recognizes has not been identified. Base qualities were left out, and no much larger clone turns up one base away.

The TCR was taken from a human donor in good health. This chain joins TRBV30 to TRBJ1-1; no D gene call is confident. The specimen sequenced was memory CD4+ T cells from blood. The cell subset or site label of this sample denotes: total memory CD4 T cells sorted directly ex vivo, unstimulated. The DNA is as follows: TGTGCCTGGAGATTGGGCTTGAACACTGAAGCTTTCTTT. This is translated as CAWRLGLNTEAFF.